This T cell receptor (beta chain) was profiled in a study of cytomegalovirus exposure and HLA in healthy donors (TCRdb year 2017). Context from the whole study: The 666 repertoires of the first cohort and the 95 to 150 validation repertoires were produced on the same platform, according to a later analysis. The study aimed to test whether cataloging public T cell receptors could reveal signatures of past pathogen exposure. A separate validation cohort of roughly 130 different subjects was used in addition to the roughly 670-subject first cohort. To predict cytomegalovirus infection status, the study brought together high-throughput TCR immunosequencing, statistical association of individual TCRs with disease status, and machine learning.

Donors formed part of the validation cohort, which comprised about 120 subjects and was distinct from the first cohort of 666 subjects. Trimming at the junction amounts to 5 bases on V and 7 bases on J, and the germline ends lie 12 bases apart. Including cysteine and phenylalanine, the CDR3 has 13 amino acids. The sequence is cut down to CDR3 DNA, 39 bases in frame from base 1. In the germline V gene, CDR1 corresponds to SNHLY and CDR2 to FYNNEI. Broader findings and caveats from the paper: All 120 or so repertoires were used to score co-occurrence in the validation cohort in a later analysis, because that analysis had no HLA typing for the cohort. In the study, 150 to 200 TCR beta chains were listed as associated with cytomegalovirus. It was suggested by the authors that the approach could potentially be generalized to other disease states and immunological phenotypes. A few of the identified cytomegalovirus-associated TCR beta chains were confirmed in vitro to be specific for cytomegalovirus antigens. Most TCR sequences were observed very rarely across donors, whereas some public TCRs were present in many individuals. A later analysis found that TCRs clustered in the first cohort also tended to co-occur in the 95 to 150 validation repertoires, with 90% to 95% of cluster scores above 0. The classifier was reported to diagnose cytomegalovirus status with high specificity and sensitivity in both the original cohort and the validation cohort.

Receptor amplification or capture employed the immunoSEQ multiplex PCR assay. Concerning the study's data processing: To diagnose cytomegalovirus status from the catalog of TCR beta chain sequences, a statistical classification framework was built. The source is immuneACCESS, and TCRdb retained only in-frame sequences with V and J called. Part of the clones is not carried over; for the studies checked, unresolved V genes explain less than half of this, and the remainder is unexplained. V, J and clone size are taken as reported in that table, and D and trimming were inferred from the DNA itself. The sample table lists fewer than 200,000 clones, roughly 95% of them with a count of one. Clones ranked in the top ten supply roughly 0.83% of the sample. This clone has a handful of counts. The antigen it binds to is not known. No base qualities exist here, and no much larger clone lies one base off it.

The sequenced sample was PBMCs. This sequence was found in a woman between 18 and 29 years old in good health and CMV-seronegative. The chain links TRBV2 with TRBJ1-5; matching of 5 bases hints at TRBD1 as the D gene. The CDR3 protein: CASSRGEGQPQHF. The bases read TGTGCCAGCAGTCGGGGGGAAGGGCAGCCCCAGCATTTT.